The 24 T cell receptor beta chains in this list originate from one sample, sequenced in a study of shared clonotypes between healthy human individuals. Libraries were prepared by immunoSEQ multiplex PCR; TCRdb keeps only in-frame clonotypes and omits some of them. The table shows about 2.4 million clones, with around nine tenths occurring only once. The material sequenced was naive CD4+ T cells sorted from blood. Stated subset: CD45RA+ positively selected. These receptors originate from a man between 18 and 35 years old in good health.

A single count supports this clone. This same CDR3 is encoded by further DNA sequences in the sample. V usage is TRBV5-1 and J usage is TRBJ2-5; 9 positions match TRBD2. Per the germline V gene, CDR1 is SGHRS and CDR2 is YFSETQ. This CDR3 comprises 14 residues. J was trimmed by 5 bases and V by 4 bases; bases with no gene match: 6. The CDR3 loop reads CASSATSGGETQYF. The CDR3 DNA reads TGCGCCAGCAGCGCGACTAGCGGAGGGGAGACCCAGTACTTC. The variable domain in full, completed from reference TRBV5-1 and TRBJ2-5, reads KAGVTQTPRYLIKTRGQQVTLSCSPISGHRSVSWYQQTPGQGLQFLFEYFSETQRNKGNFPGRFSGRQFSNSRSEMNVSTLELGDSALYLCASSATSGGETQYFGPGTRLLVL.

The rearrangement joins TRBV7-8 to TRBJ2-5; D is possibly TRBD2 (6 bases). Germline lookup yields CDR1 SGHVS and CDR2 FQNEAQ. The CDR3 has 20 residues. Trimming cost V 4 bases and J 5 bases, with 32 bases left between them. The DNA of the CDR3 is TGTGCCAGCAGCTGGCCGGTATTCGGTGCCTCGGGGCGGGGCGGGGAGACCCAGTACTTC. It is translated as CASSWPVFGASGRGGETQYF.

This chain joins TRBV9 and TRBJ2-3; D could derive from TRBD1 or TRBD2 (5 bases each). V was clipped by 0 bases and J by 1 base, with 12 bases between them. The CDR3 sequence is 16 residues long. The V gene's germline CDR1 is SGDLS and CDR2 YYNGEE. The CDR3 sequence: CASSVGRGRGTDTQYF. The CDR3 DNA reads as TGTGCCAGCAGCGTAGGCCGGGGCCGGGGCACAGATACGCAGTATTTT. The full variable domain, its missing parts supplied by reference TRBV9 and TRBJ2-3, is DSGVTQTPKHLITATGQRVTLRCSPRSGDLSVYWYQQSLDQGLQFLIQYYNGEERAKGNILERFSAQQFPDLHSELNLSSLELGDSALYFCASSVGRGRGTDTQYFGPGTRLTVL.

The rearrangement links TRBV5-1 to TRBJ2-1; perhaps TRBD1 as D (6 bases). This CDR3 is 13 amino acids long. In germline, CDR1 is SGHRS, CDR2 YFSETQ. V lost 7 bases and J 4 bases, leaving 12 bases between the germline ends. The CDR3 bases are TGCGCCAGCGGAAACAGGGAGTACAATGAGCAGTTCTTC. Translated, it gives CASGNREYNEQFF. Drawing the rest from reference TRBV5-1 and TRBJ2-1, the complete variable domain is KAGVTQTPRYLIKTRGQQVTLSCSPISGHRSVSWYQQTPGQGLQFLFEYFSETQRNKGNFPGRFSGRQFSNSRSEMNVSTLELGDSALYLCASGNREYNEQFFGPGTRLTVL.

The chain has TRBV25-1 and TRBJ1-4; 8 bases are shared with TRBD1. This CDR3 contains 17 residues. The V segment lost 5 bases and the J segment 2 bases; nucleotides outside the gene matches: 10. Per germline, CDR1 MGHDK and CDR2 SYGVNS. In nucleotides, the CDR3 is TGTGCCAGCAGTCTACAGGGGACAGGTGGGACTAATGAAAAACTGTTTTTT. It specifies CASSLQGTGGTNEKLFF.

The table lists this clone with a few counts. V and J are TRBV10-3 and TRBJ2-7; D is uncertain. CDR1 and CDR2 (germline): ENHRY, SYGVKD. V lost 3 bases and J 1 base, leaving 13 bases between the germline ends. The CDR3 consists of 15 residues. The CDR3 region is CAISDWAQESYEQYF. The DNA for the CDR3 is TGTGCCATCAGTGATTGGGCGCAGGAATCCTACGAGCAGTACTTC.

The gene calls are TRBV30 and TRBJ1-6, with 9 positions matching TRBD1. Germline V gives CDR1 GTSNPN, CDR2 SVGIG (reference sequence). V trimming: 5 bases; J trimming: 6 bases; junction bases outside the gene matches: 2. This CDR3 spans 13 amino acids. CDR3 DNA: TGTGCCTGGTTGACAGGGGGTAATTCACCCCTCCACTTT. This codes for CAWLTGGNSPLHF.

V gene TRBV2 combines with J gene TRBJ2-3; 9 bases map to TRBD1. Germline-derived CDR1 and CDR2 are SNHLY and FYNNEI. This CDR3 has 13 residues. V lost 2 bases, J lost 12 bases, and 6 bases stayed unmatched. The CDR3 nucleotides read TGTGCCAGCAGTGAAAGGGACAGGGCCCATCAGTATTTT. It specifies CASSERDRAHQYF.

This chain joins TRBV15 and TRBJ1-1; perhaps TRBD1 as D (6 bases). This CDR3 is built from 13 residues. Germline V gene lookup returns CDR1 LNHNV and CDR2 YYDKDF (reference sequence). V lost 4 bases and J 5 bases, leaving 11 bases between the germline ends. In DNA form, the CDR3 reads TGTGCCACCAGCACACAGGGTCGGACTGAAGCTTTCTTT. This sequence encodes CATSTQGRTEAFF.

With regard to this clone: The sample holds other DNA sequences that translate to the same CDR3. The chain employs TRBV6-5 and TRBJ1-4; 7 nucleotides align to TRBD1. The V and J ends lost 6 bases and 8 bases, in that order; junction bases with no gene match: 6. The CDR3 length is 13 residues. From germline, CDR1 is MNHEY and CDR2 SVGAGI. In DNA, the CDR3 is TGTGCCAGCAGGCAGGGGGTGGAAGAAAAACTGTTTTTT. This translates into CASRQGVEEKLFF.

The rearrangement uses TRBV14 and TRBJ2-1; 10 bases fit TRBD2. V lost 1 base, J lost 5 bases, and 17 bases stayed unmatched. Germline V gives CDR1 SGHDN, CDR2 FVKESK. The CDR3 extends over 20 amino acids. The CDR3 loop is CASSQVDRPYSGGPDNEQFF. CDR3 DNA sequence: TGTGCCAGCAGCCAAGTGGACAGGCCATATAGCGGGGGGCCAGACAATGAGCAGTTCTTC.

The chain has TRBV21-1 and TRBJ2-2. TRBV21-1 is reported as a pseudogene. The length of the CDR3 is 18 residues. CDR3 in amino acids: CASSKAQKDGPLPGELFF. The CDR3 DNA sequence: TGTGCCAGCAGCAAAGCTCAGAAAGACGGACCATTGCCCGGGGAGCTGTTTTTT.

The chain's CDR3 is CASSSSRWNTGELFF. The CDR3 coding sequence is TGTGCCAGCAGTTCCTCACGGTGGAACACCGGGGAGCTGTTTTTT. V and J are TRBV28 and TRBJ2-2; D gene unclear. V lost 4 bases, J lost 1 base, and 10 bases lay in between. The CDR3 has 15 residues. CDR1 and CDR2 from the germline V gene are MDHEN and SYDVKM.

Of note for this clone: The same CDR3 can be traced to other DNA sequences in this sample. The chain has TRBV19 and TRBJ2-2; D not certain. CDR3 length: 15 amino acids. Germline values: CDR1 LNHDA, CDR2 SQIVND (reference sequence). V gave up 3 bases and J gave up 1 base, with 9 bases separating them. CDR3 DNA sequence: TGTGCCAGTAGTATCTTGTCAGGGAACACCGGGGAGCTGTTTTTT. Residues: CASSILSGNTGELFF.

The genes are TRBV6-5 and TRBJ2-3; D may be TRBD2 (5 bases). The CDR3 sequence is 13 residues long. Per the germline V gene, CDR1 is MNHEY and CDR2 is SVGAGI. V lost 5 bases, J lost 10 bases, and 16 bases lay in between. For the CDR3, the DNA is TGTGCCAGCAGTCCTCCAGAGGCCGGGGCGCAGTATTTT. It translates to CASSPPEAGAQYF.

The CDR3 sequence: CAIRGQGAPNYGYTF. The CDR3 DNA sequence: TGTGCCATCCGAGGACAGGGGGCGCCTAACTATGGCTACACCTTC. The chain couples TRBV28 to TRBJ1-2; 11 nucleotides agree with TRBD1. This CDR3 contains 15 residues. From germline, CDR1 is MDHEN and CDR2 SYDVKM. After removal of 10 bases from V and 0 bases from J, the junction contained 7 bases not matched to a gene.

The rearrangement links TRBV5-1 to TRBJ1-6, with D perhaps TRBD1 (5 bases). The CDR3 has 12 residues. V was pared by 4 bases and J by 6 bases, with 5 bases between. The germline V gene encodes CDR1 SGHRS and CDR2 YFSETQ. The CDR3 DNA reads TGCGCCAGCAGCCAGGGTAATTCACCCCTCCACTTT. Its translation is CASSQGNSPLHF.

This chain joins TRBV5-1 and TRBJ2-1; tentative D call: TRBD2 (6 bases). CDR1 SGHRS and CDR2 YFSETQ come from the germline V gene. This CDR3 is built from 13 residues. Deletions cut 3 bases from V and 14 bases from J, with 18 bases between. CDR3 in amino acids: CASSSSTGDPKFF. CDR3 DNA: TGCGCCAGCAGCTCCTCCACGGGGGACCCAAAGTTCTTC.

This chain uses TRBV5-1 with TRBJ2-3, with D tentatively TRBD2 (6 bases). Deletions cut 2 bases from V and 2 bases from J, with 15 bases between. This CDR3 has 16 residues. Per the germline V gene, CDR1 is SGHRS and CDR2 is YFSETQ. CDR3: CASSFVAGLDTDTQYF. In DNA, the CDR3 is TGCGCCAGCAGCTTTGTGGCGGGGCTAGACACAGATACGCAGTATTTT.

The chain is built from TRBV5-8 and TRBJ1-5; D might be TRBD1 (5 bases). The CDR3 consists of 16 residues. The germline V gene encodes CDR1 SGHTS and CDR2 YDEGEE. V lost 0 bases and J 0 bases, leaving 10 bases between the germline ends. The CDR3 reads CASSLALGVSNQPQHF. The CDR3 DNA sequence: TGTGCCAGCAGCTTGGCTTTGGGGGTTAGCAATCAGCCCCAGCATTTT. Drawing the rest from reference TRBV5-8 and TRBJ1-5, the complete variable domain is EAGVTQSPTHLIKTRGQQATLRCSPISGHTSVYWYQQALGLGLQFLLWYDEGEERNRGNFPPRFSGRQFPNYSSELNVNALELEDSALYLCASSLALGVSNQPQHFGDGTRLSIL.

The genes are TRBV6-1 and TRBJ2-7; 13 positions match TRBD2. Germline loops: CDR1 MNHNS, CDR2 SASEGT. The J segment lost 4 bases and the V segment lost 6 bases, leaving 6 bases of the junction unmatched. The CDR3 extends over 15 amino acids. The CDR3 region is CASSTGLAGAYEQYF. As DNA, the CDR3 is TGTGCCAGCAGCACAGGACTAGCGGGAGCATACGAGCAGTACTTC.

This chain uses TRBV19 with TRBJ1-2; D remains unclear. The CDR3 consists of 15 residues. With 2 bases removed from V and 6 bases from J, the gap between germline ends came to 16 bases. Germline lookup yields CDR1 LNHDA and CDR2 SQIVND (reference sequence). CDR3 DNA sequence: TGTGCCAGTAGTATAAATCATTGGGTGGCGCATGGCTACACCTTC. Protein sequence: CASSINHWVAHGYTF.

The rearrangement uses TRBV5-1 and TRBJ2-5; 9 bases match TRBD1. This CDR3 spans 16 amino acids. The J segment lost 5 bases and the V segment lost 4 bases, leaving 12 bases of the junction unmatched. CDR1 and CDR2 (germline): SGHRS, YFSETQ. CDR3 in amino acids: CASSVGPTGGSETQYF. DNA for the CDR3: TGCGCCAGCAGCGTGGGCCCTACAGGGGGCTCGGAGACCCAGTACTTC.

The chain employs TRBV5-1 and TRBJ2-3, with D possibly matching TRBD2 (7 bases). The CDR3 sequence is 15 residues long. The germline CDR1 and CDR2 sequences are SGHRS and YFSETQ. V lost 3 bases, J lost 4 bases, and 15 bases lay in between. The CDR3 DNA follows: TGCGCCAGCAGCTGGGAGGGGGGCATTGCAGATACGCAGTATTTT. Its protein product is CASSWEGGIADTQYF.